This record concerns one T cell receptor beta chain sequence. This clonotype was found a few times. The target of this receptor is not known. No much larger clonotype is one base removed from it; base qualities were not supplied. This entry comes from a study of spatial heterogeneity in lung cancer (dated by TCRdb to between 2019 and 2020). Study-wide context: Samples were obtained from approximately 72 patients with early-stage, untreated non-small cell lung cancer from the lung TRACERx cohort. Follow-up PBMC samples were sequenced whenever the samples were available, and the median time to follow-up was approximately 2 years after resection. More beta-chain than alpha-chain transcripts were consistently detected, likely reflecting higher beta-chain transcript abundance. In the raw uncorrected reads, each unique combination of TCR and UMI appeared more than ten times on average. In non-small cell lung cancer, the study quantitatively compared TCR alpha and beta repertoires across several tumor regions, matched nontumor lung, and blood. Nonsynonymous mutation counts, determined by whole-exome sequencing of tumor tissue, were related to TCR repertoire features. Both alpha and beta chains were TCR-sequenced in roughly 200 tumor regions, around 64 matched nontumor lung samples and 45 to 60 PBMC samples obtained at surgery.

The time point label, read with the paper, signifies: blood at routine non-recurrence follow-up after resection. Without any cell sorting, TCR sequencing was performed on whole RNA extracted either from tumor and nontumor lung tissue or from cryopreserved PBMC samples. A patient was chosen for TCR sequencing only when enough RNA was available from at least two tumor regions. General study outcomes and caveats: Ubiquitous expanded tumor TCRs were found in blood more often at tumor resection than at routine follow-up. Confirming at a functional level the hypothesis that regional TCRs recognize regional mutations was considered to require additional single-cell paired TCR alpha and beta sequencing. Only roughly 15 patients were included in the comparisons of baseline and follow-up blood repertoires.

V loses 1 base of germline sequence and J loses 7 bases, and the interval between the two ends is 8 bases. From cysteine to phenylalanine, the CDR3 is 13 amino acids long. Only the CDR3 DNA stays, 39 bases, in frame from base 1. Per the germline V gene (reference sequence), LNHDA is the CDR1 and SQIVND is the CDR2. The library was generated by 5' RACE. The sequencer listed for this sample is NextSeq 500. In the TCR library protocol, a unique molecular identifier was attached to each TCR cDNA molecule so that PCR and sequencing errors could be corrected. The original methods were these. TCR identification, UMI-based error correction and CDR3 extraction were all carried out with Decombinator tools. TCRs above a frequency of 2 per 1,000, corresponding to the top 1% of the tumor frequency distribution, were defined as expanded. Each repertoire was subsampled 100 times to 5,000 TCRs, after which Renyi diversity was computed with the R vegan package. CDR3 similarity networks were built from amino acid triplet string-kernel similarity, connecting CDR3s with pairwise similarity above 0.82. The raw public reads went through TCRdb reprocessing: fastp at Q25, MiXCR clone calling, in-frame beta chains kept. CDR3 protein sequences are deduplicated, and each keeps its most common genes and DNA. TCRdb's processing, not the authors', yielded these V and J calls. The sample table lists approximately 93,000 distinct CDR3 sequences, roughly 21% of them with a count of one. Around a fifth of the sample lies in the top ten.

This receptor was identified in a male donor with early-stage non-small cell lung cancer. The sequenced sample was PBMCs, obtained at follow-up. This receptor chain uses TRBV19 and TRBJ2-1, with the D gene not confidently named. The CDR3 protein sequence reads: CASSIVSPNEQFF. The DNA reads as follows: TGTGCCAGTAGTATAGTTTCCCCTAATGAGCAGTTCTTC. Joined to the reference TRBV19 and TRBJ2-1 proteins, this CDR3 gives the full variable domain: DGGITQSPKYLFRKEGQNVTLSCEQNLNHDAMYWYRQDPGQGLRLIYYSQIVNDFQKGDIAEGYSVSREKKESFPLTVTSAQKNPTAFYLCASSIVSPNEQFFGPGTRLTVL.